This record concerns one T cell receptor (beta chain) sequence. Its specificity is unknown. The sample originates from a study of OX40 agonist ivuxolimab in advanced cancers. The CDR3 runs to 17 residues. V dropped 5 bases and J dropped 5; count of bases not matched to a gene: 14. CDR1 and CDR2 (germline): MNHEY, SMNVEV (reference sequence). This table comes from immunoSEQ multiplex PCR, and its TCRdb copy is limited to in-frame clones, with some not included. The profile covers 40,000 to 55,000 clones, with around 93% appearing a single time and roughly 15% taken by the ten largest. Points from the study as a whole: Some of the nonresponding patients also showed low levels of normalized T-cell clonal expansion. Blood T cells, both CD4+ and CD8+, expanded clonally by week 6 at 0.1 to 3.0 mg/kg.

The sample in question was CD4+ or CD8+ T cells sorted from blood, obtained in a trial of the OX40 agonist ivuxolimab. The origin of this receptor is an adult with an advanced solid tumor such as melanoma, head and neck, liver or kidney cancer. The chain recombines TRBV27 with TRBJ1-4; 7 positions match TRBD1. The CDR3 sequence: CASSPGQALWGNEKLFF. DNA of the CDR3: TGTGCCAGCAGTCCCGGACAGGCGCTATGGGGGAATGAAAAACTGTTTTTT.